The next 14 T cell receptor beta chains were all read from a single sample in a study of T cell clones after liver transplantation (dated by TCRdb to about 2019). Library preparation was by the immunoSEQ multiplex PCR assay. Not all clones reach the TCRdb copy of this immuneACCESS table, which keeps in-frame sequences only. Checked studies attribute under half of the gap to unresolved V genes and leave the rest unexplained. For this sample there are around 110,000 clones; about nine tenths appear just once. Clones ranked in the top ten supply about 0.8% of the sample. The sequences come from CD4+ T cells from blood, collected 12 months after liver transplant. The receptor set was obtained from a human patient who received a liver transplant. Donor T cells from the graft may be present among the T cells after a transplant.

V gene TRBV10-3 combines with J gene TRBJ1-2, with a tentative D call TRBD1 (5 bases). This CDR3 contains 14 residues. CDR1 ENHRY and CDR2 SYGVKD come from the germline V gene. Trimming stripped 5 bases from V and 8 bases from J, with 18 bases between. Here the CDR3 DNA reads TGTGCCATCAGTTTAATGGAGGGTCGGGGCGGCTACACCTTC. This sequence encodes CAISLMEGRGGYTF.

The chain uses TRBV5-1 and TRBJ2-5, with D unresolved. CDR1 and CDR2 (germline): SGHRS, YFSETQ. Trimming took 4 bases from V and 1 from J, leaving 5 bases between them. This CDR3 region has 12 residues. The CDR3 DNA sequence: TGCGCCAGCAGCAGCACCCAAGAGACCCAGTACTTC. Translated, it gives CASSSTQETQYF.

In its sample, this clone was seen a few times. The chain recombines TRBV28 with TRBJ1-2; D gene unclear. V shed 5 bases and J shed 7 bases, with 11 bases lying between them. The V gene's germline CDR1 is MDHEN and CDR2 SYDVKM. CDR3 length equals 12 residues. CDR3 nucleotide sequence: TGTGCCAGCAGTCCTCAGGTTCTTGGCTACACCTTC. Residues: CASSPQVLGYTF.

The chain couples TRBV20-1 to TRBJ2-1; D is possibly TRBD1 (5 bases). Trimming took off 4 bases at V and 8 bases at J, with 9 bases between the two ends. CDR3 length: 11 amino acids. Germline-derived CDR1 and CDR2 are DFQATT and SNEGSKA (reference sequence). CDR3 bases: TGCAGTGCTAAACAGGTCTATGAGCAGTTCTTC. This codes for CSAKQVYEQFF.

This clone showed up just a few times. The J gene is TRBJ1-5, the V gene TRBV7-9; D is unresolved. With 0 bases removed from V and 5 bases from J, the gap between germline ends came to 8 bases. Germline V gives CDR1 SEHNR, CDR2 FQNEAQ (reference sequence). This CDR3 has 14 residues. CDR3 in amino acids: CASSLASGDQPQHF. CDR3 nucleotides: TGTGCCAGCAGCTTAGCATCCGGGGATCAGCCCCAGCATTTT. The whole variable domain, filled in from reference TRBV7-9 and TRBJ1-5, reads DTGVSQNPRHKITKRGQNVTFRCDPISEHNRLYWYRQTLGQGPEFLTYFQNEAQLEKSRLLSDRFSAERPKGSFSTLEIQRTEQGDSAMYLCASSLASGDQPQHFGDGTRLSIL.

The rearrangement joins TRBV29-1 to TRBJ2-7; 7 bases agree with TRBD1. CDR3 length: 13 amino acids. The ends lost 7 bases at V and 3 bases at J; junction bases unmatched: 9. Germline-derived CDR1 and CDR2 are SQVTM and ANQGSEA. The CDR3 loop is CSALKGAGYEQYF. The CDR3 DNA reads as TGCAGCGCCCTAAAGGGGGCGGGCTACGAGCAGTACTTC.

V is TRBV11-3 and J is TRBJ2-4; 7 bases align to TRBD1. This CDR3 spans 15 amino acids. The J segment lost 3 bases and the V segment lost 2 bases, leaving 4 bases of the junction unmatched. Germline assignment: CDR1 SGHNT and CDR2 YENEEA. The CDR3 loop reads CASSLRQGVKNIQYF. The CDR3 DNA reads TGTGCCAGCAGCTTACGACAGGGAGTCAAAAACATTCAGTACTTC.

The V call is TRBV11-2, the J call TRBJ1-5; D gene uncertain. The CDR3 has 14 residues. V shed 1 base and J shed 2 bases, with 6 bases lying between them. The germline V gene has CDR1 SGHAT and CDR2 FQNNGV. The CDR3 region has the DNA TGTGCCAGCAGCTTAGCTGGGGGCAATCAGCCCCAGCATTTT. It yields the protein CASSLAGGNQPQHF.

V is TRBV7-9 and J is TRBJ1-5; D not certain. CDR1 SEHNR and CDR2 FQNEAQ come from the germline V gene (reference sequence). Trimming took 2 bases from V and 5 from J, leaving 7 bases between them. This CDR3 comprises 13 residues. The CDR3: CASSLLSDQPQHF. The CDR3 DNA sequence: TGTGCCAGCAGCTTACTGAGCGATCAGCCCCAGCATTTT.

DNA for the CDR3: TGTGCCAGCAGTCCCAGCGGGAGGGCCGATGAGCAGTTCTTC. Translated, it gives CASSPSGRADEQFF. This chain links TRBV6-5 with TRBJ2-1; TRBD2 matches at 10 bases. J gave up 8 bases and V 5 bases, and 6 bases lay outside the gene matches. CDR3 length: 14 residues. The V gene's germline CDR1 is MNHEY and CDR2 SVGAGI.

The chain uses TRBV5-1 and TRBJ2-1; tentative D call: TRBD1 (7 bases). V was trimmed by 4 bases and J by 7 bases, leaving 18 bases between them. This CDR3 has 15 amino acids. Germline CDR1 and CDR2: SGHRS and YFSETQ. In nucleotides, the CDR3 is TGCGCCAGCAGCAAGGACGGGAGACAGGGAAATGAGCAGTTCTTC. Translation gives CASSKDGRQGNEQFF.

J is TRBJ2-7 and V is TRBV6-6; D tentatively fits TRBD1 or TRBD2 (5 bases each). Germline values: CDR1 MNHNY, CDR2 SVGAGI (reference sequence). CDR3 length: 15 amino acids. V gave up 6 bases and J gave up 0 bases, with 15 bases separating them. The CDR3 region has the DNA TGTGCCAGCAGCCACCGGGACGCAAGCTCCTACGAGCAGTACTTC. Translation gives CASSHRDASSYEQYF.

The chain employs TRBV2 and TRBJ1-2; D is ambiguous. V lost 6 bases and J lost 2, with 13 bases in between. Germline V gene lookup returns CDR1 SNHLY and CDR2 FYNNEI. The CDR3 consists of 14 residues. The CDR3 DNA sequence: TGTGCCAGCAGCAATTCCGTCCAAAACTATGGCTACACCTTC. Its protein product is CASSNSVQNYGYTF.

The DNA of the CDR3 is TGTGCCAGCAGTTACTCGAGAGATACGCAGTATTTT. It yields the protein CASSYSRDTQYF. J is TRBJ2-3 and V is TRBV6-5; the D is unclear. Trimming took off 0 bases at V and 5 bases at J, with 3 bases between the two ends. Germline V CDR1 and CDR2: MNHEY, SVGAGI. CDR3 length: 12 amino acids.